This TCR beta chain comes out of a study of shared clonotypes between healthy human individuals. Study at large: Per donor, CD8 memory used one plate, CD8 naive used two, CD4 memory used three and CD4 naive used three.

The study, taken as a whole, reports: The naive CD4 repertoires of a few donors were compared, and about 5% of clonotypes were shared.

This clone has only one observation. Its specificity is not known. Positive CCR7 selection of CD45RO-negative cells yielded the naive CD8 cells, and terminally differentiated effector memory CD45RA+ cells were excluded. Caucasian adults living in Nashville, Tennessee, provided all samples. Produced via immunoSEQ multiplex PCR; TCRdb's table is partial and in-frame only. Of about 2.1 million clones listed, around 95% are singletons. The material sequenced was naive CD8+ T cells from PBMCs. The source is a man aged 18 to 29 in good health. Some clones in this sample may be carry-over from other donors' samples.

The CDR3 nucleotides are TGTGCCAGCAGCGTATCGCCTGCGGGAGTGGGAGAGACCCAGTACTTC. Protein sequence: CASSVSPAGVGETQYF. The V call is TRBV9, the J call TRBJ2-5; 7 bases line up with TRBD2. The germline V gene has CDR1 SGDLS and CDR2 YYNGEE. With V trimmed by 1 base and J by 4 bases, 10 bases remained unmatched. The CDR3 spans 16 residues.